These T cell receptor beta chains were read from a single sample in a study of T cell clonotyping in hematopoietic cell transplantation. Profiling relied on immunoSEQ multiplex PCR, and the TCRdb table lists in-frame clones only, not all of them. The data show 6,500 to 8,000 clones, 98% seen once. This specimen was PBMCs, taken 30 days after allogeneic stem cell transplant. Receptors originate from a male patient aged 55 to 69 who had an allogeneic stem cell transplant from a related donor, so the T cells may come from the graft donor. Some clones in this sample may be carry-over from other donors' samples. Each CDR3 is given with its conserved first and last residue. A D gene is named only where the DNA matches it firmly. Rows give clone size only sometimes, using once, few, many, or a class for an expanded clone.

V gene	clone size	J gene	D gene	CDR3 DNA	CDR3 protein
TRBV5-1	-	TRBJ2-5	-	TGCGCCAGCAGCTTGGTGATTGGGACTCAAGAGACCCAGTACTTC	CASSLVIGTQETQYF
TRBV5-1	-	TRBJ2-7	TRBD2	TGCGCCAGCAGGGCGGGGGTAAACATTTACGAGCAGTACTTC	CASRAGVNIYEQYF
TRBV5-4	-	TRBJ2-5	TRBD1	TGTGCCAGCAGCTCTCCCTGGACAGGGAAAGAGACCCAGTACTTC	CASSSPWTGKETQYF
TRBV7-2	-	TRBJ1-2	-	TGTGCCAGCAGCTCGTCGGGCGGGGGAGTTGTTAACTATGGCTACACCTTC	CASSSSGGGVVNYGYTF
TRBV19	-	TRBJ2-3	-	TGTGCCACAACCGTCGGGACTTCTTACACAGATACGCAGTATTTT	CATTVGTSYTDTQYF
TRBV19	-	TRBJ1-1	-	TGTGCCAGTAGTATAGTGGGACAGAACACTGAAGCTTTCTTT	CASSIVGQNTEAFF
TRBV4-3	-	TRBJ2-3	TRBD2	TGCGCCAGCAGCCAAGTGGGGCCTAGCGGGGGGCGGCGGGGAAATACGCAGTATTTT	CASSQVGPSGGRRGNTQYF
TRBV19	-	TRBJ1-2	-	TGTGCCAGTAGTCCTTGGACAGCGTATGGCTACACCTTC	CASSPWTAYGYTF
TRBV19	once	TRBJ1-2	-	TGTGCCAGTAGTATCGATGGGCAGAACTCCGGCTTCTATGGCTACACCTTC	CASSIDGQNSGFYGYTF
TRBV19	once	TRBJ1-2	TRBD1	TGTGCCAGTAGGTCCGGGGGACAGGCGATGAACCTCTATGGCTACACCTTC	CASRSGGQAMNLYGYTF
TRBV29-1	-	TRBJ1-1	TRBD1	TGCAGCGGAGATACAGGGGCCACTGAAGCTTTCTTT	CSGDTGATEAFF
TRBV11-3	-	TRBJ1-6	-	TGTGCCAGCAGCCCTGGAGGGGGGGTTGGCGCGTCACCCCTCCACTTT	CASSPGGGVGASPLHF
TRBV6-4	-	TRBJ1-1	-	TGTGCCAGCAGTGCGGTACAGGGTTCGACTGAAGCTTTCTTT	CASSAVQGSTEAFF
TRBV7-2	-	TRBJ2-6	-	TGTGCCAGCAGCTCTCGGGGCGGGTACGGCCCCGAGGGCGTCCTGACTTTC	CASSSRGGYGPEGVLTF
TRBV7-9	-	TRBJ2-2	-	TGTGCCAGCAGCCCTATCCGAGTAAGCTACGGGGAGCTGTTTTTT	CASSPIRVSYGELFF
TRBV6-6	-	TRBJ1-1	-	TGTGCCAGCAGTTACACTAACAGGCAAACTGAAGCTTTCTTT	CASSYTNRQTEAFF
TRBV19	-	TRBJ2-7	-	TGTGCCAGTGGGGGCTGGATCTGGGTCTGCTTCTTACCACACGAGCAGTACTTC	CASGGWIWVCFLPHEQYF
TRBV5-6	-	TRBJ1-2	-	TGTGCCAGCAGCTTGAGAGGGGCACACTATGGCTACACCTTC	CASSLRGAHYGYTF
TRBV4-3	-	TRBJ2-2	TRBD2	TGCGCCAGCAGCCTACGACTAGCGGGGGGGCCGGATACCGGGGAGCTGTTTTTT	CASSLRLAGGPDTGELFF
TRBV20-1	-	TRBJ2-7	-	TGCAGCCCGGCACCTTCCTACGAGCAGTACTTC	CSPAPSYEQYF
TRBV19	-	TRBJ2-7	TRBD1	TGTGCCAGTAGAACATCGGGACAGGGGTTCTACGAGCAGTACTTC	CASRTSGQGFYEQYF
TRBV30	-	TRBJ1-1	-	TGTGCCTGGAACTCGGGGCAGGAGAACACTGAAGCTTTCTTT	CAWNSGQENTEAFF
TRBV5-1	-	TRBJ1-4	-	TGCGCCAGCAGCCCCCGGGTTGGTTGGGAAAAACTGTTTTTT	CASSPRVGWEKLFF
TRBV29-1	-	TRBJ1-2	TRBD1	TGCAGCGCGGGCGGGACAGGGGAATCTAACTATGGCTACACCTTC	CSAGGTGESNYGYTF
TRBV7-2	-	TRBJ1-1	-	TGTGCCAGCAGCTTAGTCGCAGACCTGAACACTGAAGCTTTCTTT	CASSLVADLNTEAFF
TRBV11-3	-	TRBJ1-6	-	TGTGCCAGCAGCTTAGATCCAGGGCCAAATTCACCCCTCCACTTT	CASSLDPGPNSPLHF
TRBV6-4	-	TRBJ1-1	-	TGTGCCAGCAGTGAGGGGGCGAACACTGAAGCTTTCTTT	CASSEGANTEAFF
TRBV28	-	TRBJ1-1	-	TGTGCCAGCAGCCTAACAGCAAACACTGAAGCTTTCTTT	CASSLTANTEAFF
TRBV19	-	TRBJ1-1	-	TGTGCCAGTAGTATAGGATCGGTGAACACTGAAGCTTTCTTT	CASSIGSVNTEAFF
TRBV6-5	-	TRBJ2-1	-	TGTGCCAGCAAAGAGGACACGATCTACAATGAGCAGTTCTTC	CASKEDTIYNEQFF
TRBV6-8	-	TRBJ2-5	-	TGTGCCAGCAGTTTACCGGGAAAATGGGAGACCCAGTACTTC	CASSLPGKWETQYF
TRBV19	-	TRBJ2-7	-	TGTGCCAGTAGTCGGTTTGTAGAGGCCTACGAGCAGTACTTC	CASSRFVEAYEQYF
TRBV29-1	-	TRBJ2-7	TRBD1	TGCAGCGTTGTAGGGGACAGCCACAGGCAGCAGTACTTC	CSVVGDSHRQQYF
TRBV4-3	-	TRBJ1-3	-	TGCGCCAGCAGCCAAGATTCCCCCAGGGTTGGAAACACCATATATTTT	CASSQDSPRVGNTIYF
TRBV4-3	-	TRBJ2-7	TRBD2	TGCGCCAGCAGCCAAGATAGCGAACTAGCGGGGGGGATTTCCTACGAGCAGTACTTC	CASSQDSELAGGISYEQYF
TRBV4-3	-	TRBJ1-1	-	TGCGCCAGCAGCCAGGTAGGGAACACTGAAGCTTTCTTT	CASSQVGNTEAFF
TRBV10-3	-	TRBJ2-7	-	TGTGCCATCAGTGACAGTGCGAGCTACGAGCAGTACTTC	CAISDSASYEQYF
TRBV6-1	-	TRBJ1-2	TRBD1	TGTGCCAGCAGGCGGCAGGGGGTAATCTATGGCTACACCTTC	CASRRQGVIYGYTF
TRBV2	-	TRBJ2-7	-	TGTGCCAGTCGGGGTGACGGCTCCTACGAGCAGTACTTC	CASRGDGSYEQYF
TRBV9	-	TRBJ2-7	TRBD1	TGTGCCAGCAGCGCAACAGGGGGCGCAAGAGGCGAGCAGTACTTC	CASSATGGARGEQYF
TRBV11-2	-	TRBJ2-3	TRBD2	TGTGCCAGCAGCTTGATCAGTGGGGGGGGAGACTTCACAGATACGCAGTATTTT	CASSLISGGGDFTDTQYF
TRBV19	-	TRBJ2-7	-	TGTGCCAGTAGTATAGGAGGCGGGATCATCCACGAGCAGTACTTC	CASSIGGGIIHEQYF
TRBV2	-	TRBJ2-6	-	TGTGCCAGCAGTGAAACGGGACCGTACTCTGGGGCCAACGTCCTGACTTTC	CASSETGPYSGANVLTF
TRBV7-2	-	TRBJ2-1	-	TGTGCCAGCAGCCTGAGCGGAAACACCTACAATGAGCAGTTCTTC	CASSLSGNTYNEQFF
TRBV10-3	-	TRBJ2-7	TRBD1	TGTGCCGACCCCGGGACAGACTACGAGCAGTACTTC	CADPGTDYEQYF
TRBV30	-	TRBJ1-5	-	TGTGCCTGGAGTATCGGGGGCAATCAGCCCCAGCATTTT	CAWSIGGNQPQHF
TRBV29-1	-	TRBJ2-7	-	TGCAGCGTTGGTTGGCAGGCGGACGAGCAGTACTTC	CSVGWQADEQYF
TRBV19	once	TRBJ1-6	TRBD1	TGTGCCAGTAGTATTCAGGGGGCGAATTCACCCCTCCACTTT	CASSIQGANSPLHF
TRBV9	-	TRBJ2-2	TRBD1	TGTGCCAGCAGCGTAGTGAGGGGGCTGGTCACCGGGGAGCTGTTTTTT	CASSVVRGLVTGELFF
TRBV13	-	TRBJ2-5	-	TGTGCCAGCAGCTTAGAGGCCGACCGAGAGACCCAGTACTTC	CASSLEADRETQYF
TRBV11-3	-	TRBJ1-4	-	TGTGCCAGCAGCTTGGGAACGAATGAAAAACTGTTTTTT	CASSLGTNEKLFF
TRBV6-1	-	TRBJ1-6	-	TGTGCCAGCAGCCTCGATTCCGATTCACCCCTCCACTTT	CASSLDSDSPLHF
TRBV11-3	-	TRBJ2-7	TRBD2	TGTGCCAGCAGCCCGGGCGGGGGTCTACGAGAGCAGTACTTC	CASSPGGGLREQYF
TRBV7-6	-	TRBJ1-2	-	TGTGCCAGCAGCTCCTCCCCGGTCAGCGGCTACACCTTC	CASSSSPVSGYTF